The 24 T cell receptor beta chains reported below all come from one sample, sequenced in a study of T-cell reconstitution after alpha-beta-depleted transplantation in children (dated by TCRdb to about 2016). Libraries were made using PCR. TCRdb names Illumina HiSeq 2500 as the instrument used. TCR libraries were prepared with molecular barcoding, using unique molecular identifiers to normalize TCRbeta repertoire quantification. TCRdb cleaned the public reads at Q25 with fastp, built clones with MiXCR and kept in-frame beta chains. Under each unique CDR3 protein, matching rows form one entry showing the most common genes and DNA. Present in this sample are some 500,000 distinct CDR3 sequences, approximately 20% of which were seen just once. 3.3% of the sample is held by the ten biggest clonotypes. The sample was PBMCs from the stem cell graft donor, taken from the stem cell graft. The receptors originated from a human donor who donated a stem cell graft to a child with acute lymphoblastic leukemia.

CDR3: CASRGYGNEQFF. The CDR3 DNA reads as TGTGCCAGCAGAGGCTATGGCAATGAGCAGTTCTTC. The chain employs TRBV14 and TRBJ2-1; D not certain. V was clipped by 6 bases and J by 6 bases, with 9 bases between them. The CDR3 spans 12 residues. Germline V gives CDR1 SGHDN, CDR2 FVKESK. Variable domain in full (rest from reference TRBV14 and TRBJ2-1): EAGVTQFPSHSVIEKGQTVTLRCDPISGHDNLYWYRRVMGKEIKFLLHFVKESKQDESGMPNNRFLAERTGGTYSTLKVQPAELEDSGVYFCASRGYGNEQFFGPGTRLTVL.

This chain connects TRBV3-1 to TRBJ2-3; the match to TRBD2 covers 8 bases. There are 16 residues in the CDR3. V trimming: 0 bases; J trimming: 4 bases; junction bases outside the gene matches: 6. Germline V gene sequence: CDR1 LGHDT, CDR2 YNNKEL (reference sequence). CDR3 sequence reads: CASSQDRGLGPDTQYF. Written as DNA, the CDR3 is TGTGCCAGCAGCCAAGATAGGGGACTAGGCCCAGATACGCAGTATTTT.

The genes are TRBV4-1 and TRBJ2-7, with D uncertain. Germline assignment: CDR1 MGHRA and CDR2 YSYEKL. V lost 3 bases and J lost 0, with 15 bases in between. The CDR3 contains 16 residues. For the CDR3, the DNA is TGCGCCAGCAGCCACTACATTTCGACGGGCTCCTACGAGCAGTACTTC. This codes for CASSHYISTGSYEQYF.

The chain uses TRBV7-9 and TRBJ2-3; TRBD2 agrees at 9 bases. The CDR3 loop spans 15 amino acids. The V and J ends lost 5 bases and 3 bases, in that order; junction bases with no gene match: 6. Per germline, CDR1 SEHNR and CDR2 FQNEAQ (reference sequence). CDR3 nucleotide sequence: TGTGCCAGCAGCCCCAGACTAGCGGAAACAGATACGCAGTATTTT. As protein: CASSPRLAETDTQYF.

The V gene is TRBV4-1, the J gene TRBJ2-7; 12 positions agree with TRBD2. The germline V gene encodes CDR1 MGHRA and CDR2 YSYEKL. The CDR3 length is 17 residues. V shed 0 bases and J 6 bases; nucleotides not matched to a gene: 9. The CDR3 DNA reads as TGCGCCAGCAGCCAAGATACCCTAGCGGGAGGGCTTCGCGAGCAGTACTTC. It specifies CASSQDTLAGGLREQYF.

This clonotype has only a few counts. This rearrangement joins TRBV20-1 to TRBJ2-7; 10 positions match TRBD1. Trimming cost V 3 bases and J 2 bases; bases outside gene matches: 7. This CDR3 spans 15 amino acids. Germline V CDR1 and CDR2: DFQATT, SNEGSKA (reference sequence). The CDR3 DNA reads TGCAGTGCTAGGAGACAGGGGGCGCCCCCCTACGAGCAGTACTTC. Its translation is CSARRQGAPPYEQYF.

This clonotype was counted between two and nine times. One junction end disagrees with the germline gene, perhaps due to a read error. The chain links TRBV2 to TRBJ1-2; D remains ambiguous. The CDR3 has 9 amino acids. Germline loops: CDR1 SNHLY, CDR2 FYNNEI. The CDR3: CASRSLASF. Written as DNA, the CDR3 is TGTGCCAGCAGGTCACTCGCTTCCTTC.

This sequence joins TRBV4-1 and TRBJ1-5, with 10 bases matching TRBD1. The CDR3 sequence is 14 residues long. Germline V lookup: CDR1 MGHRA, CDR2 YSYEKL. With V trimmed by 6 bases and J by 7 bases, 6 bases remained unmatched. The CDR3 DNA reads as TGCGCCAGCAGTGGGACAGGGGTGAACCAGCCCCAGCATTTT. Amino acids: CASSGTGVNQPQHF.

As concerns this clonotype: One base away lies a much larger clone, so this may be a sequencing read error. The chain couples TRBV15 to TRBJ2-7, with 7 nucleotides matching TRBD2. This CDR3 spans 14 amino acids. The trim removed 3 bases at V and 0 bases at J, leaving 2 bases unmatched. The germline V gene has CDR1 LNHNV and CDR2 YYDKDF (reference sequence). This chain's CDR3 is CATSSGGSSYEQYF. In DNA form, the CDR3 reads TGTGCCACCAGCAGCGGCGGGAGCTCCTACGAGCAGTACTTC.

The gene calls are TRBV9 and TRBJ1-1; D is unclear. V shed 0 bases and J shed 1 base, with 13 bases lying between them. There are 16 residues in the CDR3. The V gene's germline CDR1 is SGDLS and CDR2 YYNGEE. The CDR3 protein is CASSVDREGRNTEAFF. CDR3 sequence (DNA): TGTGCCAGCAGCGTAGACCGGGAGGGCCGGAACACTGAAGCTTTCTTT.

This clonotype was seen more than once but under ten times. The genes are TRBV18 and TRBJ1-2; no reliable D call. The CDR3 spans 14 residues. The V end was cut by 3 bases, the J end by 8 bases, with 16 bases between. The germline gives CDR1 KGHSH, CDR2 LQKENI. The chain's CDR3 is CASSPSGVSLGYTF. CDR3 bases: TGTGCCAGCTCACCGTCGGGCGTTTCCCTGGGCTACACCTTC.

The chain carries TRBV5-1 and TRBJ2-1; D gene ambiguous. CDR3 size: 14 residues. Per germline, CDR1 SGHRS and CDR2 YFSETQ. V lost 3 bases and J 8 bases, leaving 15 bases between the germline ends. CDR3 amino acids: CASSWIGYGYEQFF. The CDR3 DNA reads TGCGCCAGCAGCTGGATAGGGTACGGCTATGAGCAGTTCTTC.

In this sample, this clonotype turned up once. J is TRBJ2-7 and V is TRBV7-9; no clear D gene. Germline lookup yields CDR1 SEHNR and CDR2 FQNEAQ (reference sequence). Trimming removed 5 bases at V and 3 bases at J, with 8 bases between. This CDR3 is 12 amino acids long. The CDR3 protein is CASSHECYEQYF. For the CDR3, the DNA is TGTGCCAGCAGCCACGAGTGCTACGAGCAGTACTTC. The full variable domain, in which reference TRBV7-9 and TRBJ2-7 provide the parts outside the CDR3, is DTGVSQNPRHKITKRGQNVTFRCDPISEHNRLYWYRQTLGQGPEFLTYFQNEAQLEKSRLLSDRFSAERPKGSFSTLEIQRTEQGDSAMYLCASSHECYEQYFGPGTRLTVT.

The chain links TRBV7-2 to TRBJ1-4; weak D call: TRBD1 (6 bases). CDR3 length equals 16 residues. CDR1 and CDR2 (germline): SGHTA, FQGNSA. V lost 4 bases and J 8 bases, leaving 20 bases between the germline ends. The CDR3 protein is CASSSRGTLGGEKLFF. The CDR3 DNA follows: TGTGCCAGCAGCTCCCGAGGGACACTCGGTGGGGAAAAACTGTTTTTT.

This clonotype was seen more than once but under ten times. The CDR3 bases are TGTGCCAGCTCACCGACACAGTACAATGAGCAGTTCTTC. It specifies CASSPTQYNEQFF. This sequence joins TRBV18 and TRBJ2-1; no clear D gene. Germline CDR1 is KGHSH and CDR2 is LQKENI. V was trimmed by 3 bases and J by 4 bases, leaving 7 bases between them. The CDR3 totals 13 residues.

The genes are TRBV6-6 and TRBJ1-4; D is uncertain. Germline assignment: CDR1 MNHNY and CDR2 SVGAGI (reference sequence). This CDR3 comprises 12 residues. V lost 8 bases to trimming and J lost 9 bases, with 13 bases between them. In DNA form, the CDR3 reads TGTGCCAGCCTAGACCCCTTGAAAAAACTGTTTTTT. Translation gives CASLDPLKKLFF.

V and J are TRBV6-1 and TRBJ1-1, with D possibly being TRBD1 (6 bases). The V and J ends lost 2 bases and 1 base respectively, with 8 bases between them. Looked up from germline, CDR1 is MNHNS and CDR2 is SASEGT. The CDR3 has 14 residues. The CDR3 nucleotides read TGTGCCAGCAGTGAAAACAGGGCGAACACTGAAGCTTTCTTT. It is translated as CASSENRANTEAFF.

This clonotype showed up just a few times. The rearrangement links TRBV6-1 to TRBJ2-2; D is possibly TRBD2 (5 bases). Germline CDR1 is MNHNS and CDR2 is SASEGT. The CDR3 contains 13 residues. Trimming took off 6 bases at V and 5 bases at J, with 10 bases between the two ends. CDR3 in amino acids: CASRGRETGELFF. CDR3 coding DNA: TGTGCCAGCAGGGGAAGGGAGACCGGGGAGCTGTTTTTT.

This clonotype was counted a few times. CDR3 nucleotides: TGTGCCAGCTCACCACGTGGGGCAGGGGGTAATCAGCCCCAGCATTTT. Translation gives CASSPRGAGGNQPQHF. The gene calls are TRBV18 and TRBJ1-5, with 7 positions matching TRBD1. From germline, CDR1 is KGHSH and CDR2 LQKENI. Trimming at V came to 1 base and at J to 4 bases, leaving 7 bases not matched to a gene. CDR3 size: 16 residues.

This clonotype was observed at least ten times. The rearrangement links TRBV18 to TRBJ1-2, with a tentative D call TRBD1 (5 bases). Germline CDR1 and CDR2: KGHSH and LQKENI. The length of the CDR3 is 13 residues. V was trimmed by 2 bases and J by 4 bases, leaving 8 bases between them. CDR3 nucleotides: TGTGCCAGCTCACCAGGGGCGTCCTATGGCTACACCTTC. This sequence encodes CASSPGASYGYTF. The whole variable domain, filled in from reference TRBV18 and TRBJ1-2, reads NAGVMQNPRHLVRRRGQEARLRCSPMKGHSHVYWYRQLPEEGLKFMVYLQKENIIDESGMPKERFSAEFPKEGPSILRIQQVVRGDSAAYFCASSPGASYGYTFGSGTRLTVV.

The rearrangement joins TRBV9 to TRBJ2-5; 8 bases are a match to TRBD2. After removal of 3 bases from V and 5 bases from J, the junction contained 12 bases not matched to a gene. From germline, CDR1 is SGDLS and CDR2 YYNGEE. The CDR3 runs 16 residues. CDR3 in DNA: TGTGCCAGCAGCGCTACTTTAGCGGGAATGGAGGAGACCCAGTACTTC. Protein: CASSATLAGMEETQYF.

This rearrangement joins TRBV15 to TRBJ2-7, with 11 bases fitting TRBD2. Trimming at V came to 1 base and at J to 4 bases, leaving 9 bases not matched to a gene. Germline CDR1 LNHNV, CDR2 YYDKDF (reference sequence). The CDR3 extends over 17 amino acids. The CDR3 here is CATSRGTRLAGNYEQYF. The CDR3 DNA is TGTGCCACCAGCAGAGGGACGAGACTAGCGGGGAATTACGAGCAGTACTTC.

A few counts support this clonotype. This chain uses TRBV25-1 with TRBJ2-7, with TRBD1 matching over 8 bases. Germline V gene sequence: CDR1 MGHDK, CDR2 SYGVNS. The trim removed 4 bases at V and 6 bases at J, leaving 8 bases unmatched. CDR3 length equals 14 residues. CDR3 DNA: TGTGCCAGCAGTGTCGGACAGGGCCCCCTCGAGCAGTACTTC. It specifies CASSVGQGPLEQYF.

This clonotype was seen a handful of times. The chain carries TRBV5-5 and TRBJ2-7; the D call may be TRBD1 or TRBD2 (5 bases each). The CDR3 contains 13 residues. Germline CDR1 reads SGHKS; CDR2 reads YYEKEE (reference sequence). V was cut by 1 base and J by 4 bases, with 9 bases left in between. As DNA, the CDR3 is TGTGCCAGCAGCTTGAGGTGGGGGTACGAGCAGTACTTC. Translation gives CASSLRWGYEQYF.